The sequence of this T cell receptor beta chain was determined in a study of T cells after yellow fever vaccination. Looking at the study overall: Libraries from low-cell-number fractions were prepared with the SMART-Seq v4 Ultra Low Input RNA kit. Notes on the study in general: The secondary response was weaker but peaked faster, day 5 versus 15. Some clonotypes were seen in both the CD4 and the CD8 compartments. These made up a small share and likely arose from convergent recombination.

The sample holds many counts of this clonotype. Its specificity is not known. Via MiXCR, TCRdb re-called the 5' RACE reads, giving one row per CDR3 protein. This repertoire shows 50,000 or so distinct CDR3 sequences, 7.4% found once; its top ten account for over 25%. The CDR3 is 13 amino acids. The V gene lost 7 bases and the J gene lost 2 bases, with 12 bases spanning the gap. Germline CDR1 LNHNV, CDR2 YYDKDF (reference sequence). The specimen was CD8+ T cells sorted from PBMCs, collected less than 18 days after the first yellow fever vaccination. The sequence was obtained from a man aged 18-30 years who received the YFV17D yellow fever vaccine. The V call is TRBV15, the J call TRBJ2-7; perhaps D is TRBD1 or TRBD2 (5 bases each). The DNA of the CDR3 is TGTGCCACCACCCCGGGACCGGCCTACGAGCAGTACTTC. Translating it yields CATTPGPAYEQYF.